The 18 T cell receptor beta chains below all came from one sample that was sequenced in a study of blood T cell repertoires in COVID-19. Sequencing was performed with immunoSEQ multiplex PCR; in TCRdb, only in-frame clones are kept and a portion is missing. The sample contains around 130,000 clones, 84% of which appear only once. The source material was peripheral blood. These receptors came from a man aged 55 to 69 with acute or convalescent COVID-19.

The CDR3 reads CASSLGLAGVIHTDTQYF. The CDR3 DNA reads as TGCGCCAGCAGCTTGGGACTAGCGGGAGTGATCCACACAGATACGCAGTATTTT. The V call is TRBV5-1, the J call TRBJ2-3; 12 nucleotides match TRBD2. Trimming took 0 bases from V and 2 from J; bases not matched to a gene: 7. This CDR3 is 18 amino acids long. Germline V gene lookup returns CDR1 SGHRS and CDR2 YFSETQ.

J is TRBJ1-4 and V is TRBV5-6, with 11 bases aligning to TRBD1. The ends lost 1 base at V and 7 bases at J; junction bases unmatched: 9. CDR3 length equals 17 residues. In germline, CDR1 is SGHDT, CDR2 YYEEEE. The CDR3 reads CASSLKGSGTGGEKLFF. CDR3 in DNA: TGTGCCAGCAGCTTGAAAGGCTCCGGGACAGGGGGTGAAAAACTGTTTTTT.

The chain uses TRBV24-1 and TRBJ2-3; 10 nucleotides align to TRBD2. The V gene end was trimmed by 5 bases and the J gene end by 3 bases; junction bases not matched to a gene: 7. The CDR3 spans 16 residues. The V gene's germline CDR1 is KGHDR and CDR2 SFDVKD. DNA of the CDR3: TGTGCCACCAGTGGGGGACTAGCGATGATGACAGATACGCAGTATTTT. This gives the protein CATSGGLAMMTDTQYF.

The V call is TRBV29-1, the J call TRBJ1-1, with 11 bases aligning to TRBD1. CDR1 and CDR2 from the germline V gene are SQVTM and ANQGSEA. This CDR3 comprises 15 residues. Trimming at V came to 6 bases and at J to 4 bases, leaving 10 bases not matched to a gene. In DNA form, the CDR3 reads TGCAGCGTAGATAGATCCGGGACAGGGGGCACTGAAGCTTTCTTT. It codes for CSVDRSGTGGTEAFF.

This clone occurred a few times. The chain couples TRBV6-1 to TRBJ1-2; TRBD1 matches 8 bases. From germline, CDR1 is MNHNS and CDR2 SASEGT. V lost 3 bases and J lost 8; bases outside the gene matches: 2. This CDR3 has 12 residues. CDR3 coding DNA: TGTGCCAGCAGTGAGGACAGGGAAGGCTACACCTTC. Protein: CASSEDREGYTF.

The V call is TRBV19, the J call TRBJ2-1; 10 positions agree with TRBD1. There are 15 residues in the CDR3. The ends lost 1 base at V and 3 bases at J; junction bases unmatched: 0. CDR1 is LNHDA and CDR2 is SQIVND in the germline V gene (reference sequence). This chain's CDR3 is CASSIGTGGYNEQFF. The DNA of the CDR3 is TGTGCCAGTAGTATAGGGACAGGGGGCTACAATGAGCAGTTCTTC.

CDR3 sequence reads: CASAGQSNEKLFF. The CDR3 DNA reads as TGTGCCAGTGCGGGACAGTCTAATGAAAAACTGTTTTTT. V usage is TRBV19 and J usage is TRBJ1-4, with 7 positions matching TRBD1. Germline V CDR1 and CDR2: LNHDA, SQIVND (reference sequence). Germline trimming cut 8 bases from V and 3 bases from J; bases unmatched to any gene: 3. The CDR3 length is 13 residues.

V usage is TRBV7-9 and J usage is TRBJ2-3, with 14 bases identical to TRBD2. The trim removed 3 bases at V and 10 bases at J, leaving 18 bases unmatched. From germline, CDR1 is SEHNR and CDR2 FQNEAQ (reference sequence). CDR3 size: 19 residues. The DNA for the CDR3 is TGTGCCAGCAGCTTTGCCGGACTAGCGGGGGGCGGGGCTGAGAGGGCGCAGTATTTT. This sequence encodes CASSFAGLAGGGAERAQYF.

The rearrangement links TRBV28 to TRBJ1-4, with TRBD1 matching 10 bases. With 4 bases clipped from V and 8 bases from J, the junction kept 13 bases outside the gene matches. CDR1 is MDHEN and CDR2 is SYDVKM in the germline V gene. There are 17 residues in the CDR3. CDR3 sequence: CASSSETGGALGEKLFF. The CDR3 nucleotides read TGTGCCAGCAGTTCTGAGACAGGGGGCGCTTTGGGAGAAAAACTGTTTTTT.

This chain connects TRBV5-1 to TRBJ1-1; 10 nucleotides align to TRBD1. This CDR3 has 18 amino acids. After removal of 0 bases from V and 0 bases from J, the junction contained 8 bases not matched to a gene. Germline CDR1 reads SGHRS; CDR2 reads YFSETQ. The CDR3 DNA follows: TGCGCCAGCAGCTTGGGGGGAGCGGGACAGGGGATGAACACTGAAGCTTTCTTT. Translated: CASSLGGAGQGMNTEAFF.

This chain links TRBV29-1 with TRBJ1-2, with 7 bases aligning to TRBD1. The germline V gene has CDR1 SQVTM and CDR2 ANQGSEA. V was pared by 0 bases and J by 6 bases, with 13 bases of the junction left unmatched. The CDR3 has 16 amino acids. CDR3 in amino acids: CSVEEGHRGPLDGYTF. The CDR3 DNA is TGCAGCGTTGAAGAAGGCCACAGGGGTCCTCTTGATGGCTACACCTTC.

The chain combines TRBV19 with TRBJ1-4; D unclear. Trimming shortened V by 3 bases and J by 7 bases, and 15 bases separated the two germline ends. The CDR3 is made up of 15 amino acids. CDR1 and CDR2 (germline): LNHDA, SQIVND (reference sequence). The CDR3 DNA reads as TGTGCCAGTAGTATCTACGGGTCTGTTGGTGAAAAACTGTTTTTT. This translates into CASSIYGSVGEKLFF.

The chain employs TRBV6-5 and TRBJ2-5, with 9 bases aligning to TRBD1. The CDR3 sequence is 13 residues long. Losses at the gene ends were 4 bases for V and 6 bases for J; bases not matched to a gene: 3. Germline values: CDR1 MNHEY, CDR2 SVGAGI. The CDR3 DNA reads as TGTGCCAGCAGTTGGGACAGGGAAAAGACCCAGTACTTC. Amino acid sequence: CASSWDREKTQYF.

This clone was seen a handful of times. The chain is built from TRBV10-2 and TRBJ1-4; tentatively, D is TRBD1 (5 bases). The germline CDR1 and CDR2 sequences are WSHSY and SAAADI. V was cut by 1 base and J by 6 bases, with 15 bases left in between. The CDR3 covers 16 residues. The DNA for the CDR3 is TGCGCCAGCAGTGAGTTGCTCCTAGAAGGGGATGAAAAACTGTTTTTT. Protein product: CASSELLLEGDEKLFF.

The chain uses TRBV19 and TRBJ2-1; no clear D. This CDR3 contains 15 residues. The V gene's germline CDR1 is LNHDA and CDR2 SQIVND (reference sequence). Trimming stripped 0 bases from V and 0 bases from J, with 6 bases between. This chain's CDR3 is CASSIDPNSYNEQFF. DNA of the CDR3: TGTGCCAGTAGTATAGACCCTAACTCCTACAATGAGCAGTTCTTC.

The chain combines TRBV7-9 with TRBJ2-7; TRBD1 matches 7 bases. This CDR3 is built from 15 residues. Per germline, CDR1 SEHNR and CDR2 FQNEAQ (reference sequence). V trimming: 1 base; J trimming: 5 bases; junction bases outside the gene matches: 8. The CDR3, as DNA: TGTGCCAGCAGCTTAGTTATTGAGGGGGCGGACGAGCAGTACTTC. It specifies CASSLVIEGADEQYF.

The rearrangement links TRBV14 to TRBJ2-3; TRBD2 matches 8 bases. This CDR3 spans 18 amino acids. Germline V gene lookup returns CDR1 SGHDN and CDR2 FVKESK. Trimming removed 2 bases from V and 1 base from J; junction bases left unmatched: 11. CDR3 in amino acids: CASSQRGAREEGTDTQYF. The CDR3, as DNA: TGTGCCAGCAGCCAACGAGGGGCGCGGGAGGAGGGCACAGATACGCAGTATTTT.

This chain connects TRBV29-1 to TRBJ2-1; possibly TRBD2 for D (6 bases). V dropped 3 bases and J dropped 1 base, with 10 bases sitting between them. CDR1 and CDR2 (germline): SQVTM, ANQGSEA. There are 14 residues in the CDR3. CDR3 residues: CSVEGGLSYNEQFF. CDR3 nucleotide sequence: TGCAGCGTTGAGGGGGGACTTTCCTACAATGAGCAGTTCTTC.